The 31 T cell receptor beta chains presented below share a single source sample, sequenced in a study of T-cell memory formation after mild COVID-19. TCRdb reanalysed the 5' RACE reads using MiXCR and keeps one entry per CDR3 protein. The sample comprises some 290,000 distinct CDR3 sequences, about a sixth of which are singletons, and less than 30% rests with the top ten. Material: PBMCs or a T cell subset sorted from them (not recorded which). The receptor set was obtained from a man aged 18 to 29 who had mild COVID-19 (a few samples of this study predate the infection). Cell type and time point are not known.

The chain employs TRBV19 and TRBJ1-5, with D possibly TRBD1 on 5 matching bases. Germline V lookup: CDR1 LNHDA, CDR2 SQIVND (reference sequence). The CDR3 sequence is 15 residues long. With 3 bases removed from V and 3 bases from J, the gap between germline ends came to 12 bases. The chain's CDR3 is CASSIIGVINQPQHF. CDR3 bases: TGTGCCAGTAGTATTATAGGGGTGATCAATCAGCCCCAGCATTTT.

V is TRBV6-6 and J is TRBJ2-2, with TRBD1 matching over 9 bases. The CDR3 totals 15 residues. The V gene's germline CDR1 is MNHNY and CDR2 SVGAGI (reference sequence). J lost 4 bases, V lost 6 bases, and 6 bases had no gene match. The CDR3 is CASSTGGAGTGELFF. The CDR3 DNA reads TGTGCCAGCAGCACAGGGGGCGCCGGCACCGGGGAGCTGTTTTTT.

The rearrangement uses TRBV9 and TRBJ2-2; D is perhaps TRBD2 (6 bases). This CDR3 has 17 amino acids. Germline V gene data show CDR1 as SGDLS and CDR2 as YYNGEE. The V gene lost 0 bases and the J gene lost 1 base, with 13 bases spanning the gap. As DNA, the CDR3 is TGTGCCAGCAGCGTAGAGGAATGGCGGGGGAACACCGGGGAGCTGTTTTTT. Encoded protein: CASSVEEWRGNTGELFF.

The CDR3: CASSYGGGSGTGELFF. CDR3 sequence (DNA): TGTGCCAGCAGCTACGGGGGGGGTTCAGGCACCGGGGAGCTGTTTTTT. The chain couples TRBV9 to TRBJ2-2; the match to TRBD2 covers 8 bases. V gave up 4 bases and J gave up 4 bases; unmatched junction bases: 9. This CDR3 has 16 amino acids. CDR1 and CDR2 (germline): SGDLS, YYNGEE.

As regards this clonotype: Given a far larger clone just one base away, this is likely a sequencing read error. J is TRBJ2-7 and V is TRBV6-2 or TRBV6-3, with unresolved D. The germline CDR1 and CDR2 sequences are MNHEY and SVGEGT. The CDR3 is 11 residues long. The CDR3, as DNA: TGTGCCAGCAGGTACTCGACCGAGCAGTACTTC. Translating it yields CASRYSTEQYF.

This clonotype showed up just a few times. The chain has TRBV5-1 and TRBJ2-1, with D perhaps matching TRBD1 (7 bases). Germline CDR1 is SGHRS and CDR2 is YFSETQ. There are 16 residues in the CDR3. V shed 0 bases and J shed 4 bases, with 14 bases lying between them. The CDR3 DNA follows: TGCGCCAGCAGCTTGGCCGGCGCAGGGGGGTACAATGAGCAGTTCTTC. Its translation: CASSLAGAGGYNEQFF.

In this sample, this clonotype turned up many times. The V and J genes are TRBV7-8 and TRBJ2-5; D gene ambiguous. The V gene lost 3 bases and the J gene lost 5 bases, with 10 bases spanning the gap. The CDR3 is 13 amino acids. CDR1 SGHVS and CDR2 FQNEAQ come from the germline V gene. CDR3 residues: CASSFAGRETQYF. CDR3 DNA sequence: TGTGCCAGCAGCTTCGCCGGGCGGGAGACCCAGTACTTC.

There are a few counts of this clonotype. V usage is TRBV11-2 and J usage is TRBJ2-5; no definite D call. The germline V gene encodes CDR1 SGHAT and CDR2 FQNNGV. Trimming took off 4 bases at V and 2 bases at J, with 5 bases between the two ends. The CDR3 has 12 amino acids. The CDR3 protein is CASSSRQETQYF. CDR3 DNA: TGTGCCAGCAGCTCGCGGCAAGAGACCCAGTACTTC.

The chain links TRBV20-1 to TRBJ1-4; the D gene is possibly TRBD1 (6 bases). This CDR3 spans 16 amino acids. Germline CDR1 DFQATT, CDR2 SNEGSKA (reference sequence). V was cut by 2 bases and J by 7 bases, with 20 bases left in between. Written as DNA, the CDR3 is TGCAGTGCTAGACCTCGTGGACAGAGTCTGGGTGAAAAACTGTTTTTT. Protein: CSARPRGQSLGEKLFF.

This chain uses TRBV24-1 with TRBJ1-5; 11 bases fit TRBD1. Germline loops: CDR1 KGHDR, CDR2 SFDVKD. V lost 7 bases to trimming and J lost 7 bases; unmatched junction nucleotides: 8. This CDR3 is 15 amino acids long. Written as DNA, the CDR3 is TGTGCCACCAGCTCAGGAGGGACAGGGGGACAGCCCCAGCATTTT. Translated, it gives CATSSGGTGGQPQHF.

This clonotype appeared a few times. The gene calls are TRBV7-9 and TRBJ1-6; tentatively, D is TRBD1 (6 bases). The CDR3 totals 15 residues. Trimming pared 9 bases from V and 5 bases from J, leaving 17 bases between. Germline V gene lookup returns CDR1 SEHNR and CDR2 FQNEAQ (reference sequence). CDR3: CASDRGDTNNSPLHF. In DNA, the CDR3 is TGTGCCAGTGACCGGGGGGACACGAATAATTCACCCCTCCACTTT. Combining the CDR3 with reference TRBV7-9 and TRBJ1-6 gives the whole variable domain DTGVSQNPRHKITKRGQNVTFRCDPISEHNRLYWYRQTLGQGPEFLTYFQNEAQLEKSRLLSDRFSAERPKGSFSTLEIQRTEQGDSAMYLCASDRGDTNNSPLHFGNGTRLTVT.

The chain recombines TRBV6-6 with TRBJ1-1; unclear D gene. CDR3 length: 14 residues. CDR1 is MNHNY, CDR2 SVGAGI, per germline (reference sequence). Trimming took off 5 bases at V and 1 base at J, with 11 bases between the two ends. The CDR3 DNA is TGTGCCAGCAGTGCCCCATCTTCGAACACTGAAGCTTTCTTT. This codes for CASSAPSSNTEAFF.

As DNA, the CDR3 is TGTGCCAGCAGCGTAGGAGTCACAGGGCTAAGTTCACCCCTCCACTTT. This sequence encodes CASSVGVTGLSSPLHF. J is TRBJ1-6 and V is TRBV9; possibly TRBD1 for D (6 bases). Germline CDR1 reads SGDLS; CDR2 reads YYNGEE. The CDR3 totals 16 residues. Trimming pared 0 bases from V and 9 bases from J, leaving 16 bases between.

This clonotype was counted between two and nine times. The V gene is TRBV7-2, the J gene TRBJ1-1; no reliable D call. Deletions cut 2 bases from V and 4 bases from J, with 11 bases between. CDR3 length: 14 residues. Germline V lookup: CDR1 SGHTA, CDR2 FQGNSA. This chain's CDR3 is CASSLNLGFTEAFF. CDR3 DNA: TGTGCCAGCAGCTTAAATCTGGGGTTCACTGAAGCTTTCTTT. Together with reference TRBV7-2 and TRBJ1-1, the CDR3 gives the full variable domain: GAGVSQSPSNKVTEKGKDVELRCDPISGHTALYWYRQSLGQGLEFLIYFQGNSAPDKSGLPSDRFSAERTGGSVSTLTIQRTQQEDSAVYLCASSLNLGFTEAFFGQGTRLTVV.

This clonotype has just a few counts. This sequence joins TRBV12-3 or TRBV12-4 and TRBJ1-5; D unresolved. Trimming shortened V by 8 bases and J by 5 bases, and 22 bases separated the two germline ends. The CDR3 covers 16 residues. The CDR3 DNA reads TGTGCCAGCGGAGGACCGGCTACCACGCTCCATCAGCCCCAGCATTTT. Protein: CASGGPATTLHQPQHF.

V usage is TRBV4-1 and J usage is TRBJ2-1; perhaps D is TRBD1 or TRBD2 (6 bases each). CDR3 size: 15 residues. The germline V and J ends were trimmed by 1 base and 3 bases, with 10 bases remaining between them. Germline values: CDR1 MGHRA, CDR2 YSYEKL. DNA of the CDR3: TGCGCCAGCAGCCAAGCCAGGGGACTCTACAATGAGCAGTTCTTC. Protein sequence: CASSQARGLYNEQFF.

This clonotype was seen a handful of times. The rearrangement joins TRBV4-1 to TRBJ2-5; TRBD2 matches 13 bases. The J segment lost 2 bases and the V segment lost 0 bases, leaving 3 bases of the junction unmatched. Germline V CDR1 and CDR2: MGHRA, YSYEKL. This CDR3 comprises 17 residues. The CDR3 loop reads CASSQEGTSGAQETQYF. For the CDR3, the DNA is TGCGCCAGCAGCCAAGAAGGGACTAGCGGGGCTCAAGAGACCCAGTACTTC.

The V gene is TRBV5-4, the J gene TRBJ2-5; the match to TRBD1 covers 9 bases. Trimming cost V 6 bases and J 4 bases; bases outside gene matches: 7. CDR3 size: 14 residues. Germline-derived CDR1 and CDR2 are SGHNT and YYREEE (reference sequence). CDR3 coding DNA: TGTGCCAGCAACATACAGGGGGCTCGAGAGACCCAGTACTTC. Translated, it gives CASNIQGARETQYF.

The chain recombines TRBV12-3 or TRBV12-4 with TRBJ2-1, with TRBD1 identical over 9 bases. The ends lost 2 bases at V and 10 bases at J; junction bases unmatched: 12. CDR3 length: 16 residues. CDR3 protein: CASSLMGLGQGWEQFF. The CDR3 region has the DNA TGTGCCAGCAGTTTAATGGGTTTGGGACAGGGTTGGGAGCAGTTCTTC.

This chain connects TRBV12-3 or TRBV12-4 to TRBJ2-2; a weak D match, TRBD2 (5 bases). V lost 0 bases and J 6 bases, leaving 8 bases between the germline ends. The CDR3 consists of 14 residues. CDR3 DNA sequence: TGTGCCAGCAGTTTAGCCCTCGGGGCCGGGGAGCTGTTTTTT. It specifies CASSLALGAGELFF.

This clonotype came up a few times. The chain has TRBV6-2 or TRBV6-3 and TRBJ2-7, with D tentatively TRBD1 (6 bases). The length of the CDR3 is 13 residues. CDR1 is MNHEY, CDR2 SVGEGT, per germline. The V end lost 2 bases, the J end lost 5 bases, and 10 bases lay between the germline ends. The CDR3 loop is CASSYVRTDEQYF. DNA for the CDR3: TGTGCCAGCAGTTACGTCCGGACAGACGAGCAGTACTTC.

This clonotype has only a few counts. The chain employs TRBV10-2 and TRBJ1-2, with a possible D match to TRBD1 (5 bases). Germline assignment: CDR1 WSHSY and CDR2 SAAADI. The CDR3 runs 13 residues. Trimming shortened V by 7 bases and J by 8 bases, and 17 bases separated the two germline ends. The DNA of the CDR3 is TGCGCCAGCACCCCGTGGCAGGAGGGGGGCTACACCTTC. It encodes CASTPWQEGGYTF.

This clonotype has a handful of counts. The chain links TRBV20-1 to TRBJ2-5; 9 bases agree with TRBD2. CDR3 length: 15 residues. V trimming: 1 base; J trimming: 4 bases; junction bases outside the gene matches: 7. From germline, CDR1 is DFQATT and CDR2 SNEGSKA (reference sequence). The chain's CDR3 is CSARVGAGGPETQYF. The CDR3 DNA reads TGCAGTGCTAGAGTGGGTGCGGGGGGGCCAGAGACCCAGTACTTC.

This clonotype was counted only a few times. V gene TRBV5-1 combines with J gene TRBJ2-1; 10 bases fit TRBD1. CDR1 and CDR2 (germline): SGHRS, YFSETQ. V lost 6 bases and J lost 5; bases outside the gene matches: 17. This CDR3 has 18 residues. Here the CDR3 DNA reads TGCGCCAGCACCCCGGGACAGGGGAATATGGGACCCAACAATGAGCAGTTCTTC. Amino acids: CASTPGQGNMGPNNEQFF. Full variable domain (outside the CDR3, taken from reference TRBV5-1 and TRBJ2-1): KAGVTQTPRYLIKTRGQQVTLSCSPISGHRSVSWYQQTPGQGLQFLFEYFSETQRNKGNFPGRFSGRQFSNSRSEMNVSTLELGDSALYLCASTPGQGNMGPNNEQFFGPGTRLTVL.

This clonotype was observed a handful of times. This chain uses TRBV10-2 with TRBJ2-3; D call uncertain. Germline assignment: CDR1 WSHSY and CDR2 SAAADI. The CDR3 has 12 amino acids. V gave up 4 bases and J gave up 7 bases, with 9 bases separating them. The CDR3 is CASSVQLHTQYF. The CDR3 coding sequence is TGCGCCAGCAGTGTGCAGCTCCATACGCAGTATTTT.

This clonotype showed up many times. The genes are TRBV6-5 and TRBJ2-2; TRBD2 aligns across 9 bases. The CDR3 covers 20 residues. Germline V gene sequence: CDR1 MNHEY, CDR2 SVGAGI. V lost 5 bases to trimming and J lost 3 bases; unmatched junction nucleotides: 19. In DNA form, the CDR3 reads TGTGCCAGCAGTCGGGAGGGGACTAGCTCTCTGCCTGGGGACACCGGGGAGCTGTTTTTT. It codes for CASSREGTSSLPGDTGELFF.

This clonotype was detected many times. This chain uses TRBV5-1 with TRBJ1-2; 8 bases line up with TRBD1. CDR1 SGHRS and CDR2 YFSETQ come from the germline V gene. This CDR3 region has 17 residues. V was clipped by 6 bases and J by 8 bases; unmatched bases: 21. The CDR3 DNA sequence: TGCGCCAGCACAATGCTTCCGGACAGGGATCGGTTTGAGGGCTACACCTTC. It encodes CASTMLPDRDRFEGYTF.

As to this clonotype: At one end, the junction sequence differs from germline, possibly due to a read error. The chain joins TRBV6-5 to TRBJ1-2; D may be TRBD1 (5 bases). CDR1 MNHEY and CDR2 SVGAGI come from the germline V gene. CDR3 length equals 15 residues. The CDR3 region has the DNA TGTGCCAGCAGTTACGGGGGACCATTTTACTATGGCTACACCTTT. This codes for CASSYGGPFYYGYTF.

The chain combines TRBV2 with TRBJ1-1; no definite D call. Germline CDR1 reads SNHLY; CDR2 reads FYNNEI. This CDR3 comprises 15 residues. Trimming cost V 0 bases and J 5 bases, with 13 bases left between them. The CDR3 protein is CASSEALVQWTEAFF. DNA for the CDR3: TGTGCCAGCAGTGAAGCGCTTGTTCAGTGGACTGAAGCTTTCTTT.

This clonotype turned up a few times. The chain couples TRBV5-1 to TRBJ1-4; no definite D call. Germline CDR1 SGHRS, CDR2 YFSETQ. The CDR3 consists of 13 residues. Deletions cut 4 bases from V and 8 bases from J, with 12 bases between. In nucleotides, the CDR3 is TGCGCCAGCAGCCAGGCCATGGGAGAAAAACTGTTTTTT. Residues: CASSQAMGEKLFF.

This clonotype was seen a few times. The CDR3 region has the DNA TGTGCCAGCAGCTTAGGCCAGCTTTATAGCTCCTATAATTCACCCCTCCACTTT. Its translation: CASSLGQLYSSYNSPLHF. The chain carries TRBV7-8 and TRBJ1-6, with D unclear. V lost 1 base and J 0 bases, leaving 13 bases between the germline ends. This CDR3 is built from 18 residues. The germline CDR1 and CDR2 sequences are SGHVS and FQNEAQ.